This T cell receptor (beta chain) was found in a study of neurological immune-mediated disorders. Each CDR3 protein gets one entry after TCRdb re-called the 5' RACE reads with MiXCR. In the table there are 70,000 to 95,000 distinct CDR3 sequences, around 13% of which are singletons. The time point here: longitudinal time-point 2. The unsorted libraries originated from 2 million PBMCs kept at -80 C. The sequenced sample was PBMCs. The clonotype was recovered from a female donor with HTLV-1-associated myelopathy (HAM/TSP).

The CDR3 DNA is TGTGCCAGCATCCATGGCCAGCGGGGGCCTCCCTACAATGAGCAGTTCTTC. It specifies CASIHGQRGPPYNEQFF. This chain links TRBV7-9 with TRBJ2-1; 8 positions match TRBD2. The germline gives CDR1 SEHNR, CDR2 FQNEAQ (reference sequence). The CDR3 is made up of 17 amino acids. After removal of 7 bases from V and 2 bases from J, the junction contained 13 bases not matched to a gene.